This TCR beta chain was sequenced in a study of control samples from healthy donors and cancer patients. The CDR3 is made up of 12 amino acids. Germline assignment: CDR1 MNHNS and CDR2 SASEGT. V shed 2 bases and J shed 7 bases, with 8 bases lying between them. Data came from immunoSEQ multiplex PCR; TCRdb stores just in-frame clones and leaves some out. Of about 160,000 clones in the sample, roughly 89% are singletons; the top ten hold 12%. The rearrangement links TRBV6-1 to TRBJ1-1, with D hard to call. The clonotype was recovered from a man younger than 40 in good health. Input material: blood. The CDR3 reads CASSERWVEAFF. CDR3 nucleotide sequence: TGTGCCAGCAGTGAAAGATGGGTTGAAGCTTTCTTT.